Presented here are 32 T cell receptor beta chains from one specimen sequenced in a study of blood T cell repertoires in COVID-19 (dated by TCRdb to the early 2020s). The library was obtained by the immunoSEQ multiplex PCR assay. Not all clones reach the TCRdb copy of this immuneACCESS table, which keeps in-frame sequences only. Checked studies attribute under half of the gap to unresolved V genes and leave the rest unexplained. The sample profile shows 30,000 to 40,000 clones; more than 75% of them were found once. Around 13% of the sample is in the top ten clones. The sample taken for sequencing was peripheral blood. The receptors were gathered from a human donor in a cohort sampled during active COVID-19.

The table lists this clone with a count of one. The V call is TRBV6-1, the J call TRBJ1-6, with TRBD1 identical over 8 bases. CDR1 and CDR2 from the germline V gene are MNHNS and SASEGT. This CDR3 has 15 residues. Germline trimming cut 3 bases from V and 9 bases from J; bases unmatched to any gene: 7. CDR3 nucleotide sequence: TGTGCCAGCAGTGATGGAGGGACAGGCCTTTCACCCCTCCACTTT. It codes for CASSDGGTGLSPLHF.

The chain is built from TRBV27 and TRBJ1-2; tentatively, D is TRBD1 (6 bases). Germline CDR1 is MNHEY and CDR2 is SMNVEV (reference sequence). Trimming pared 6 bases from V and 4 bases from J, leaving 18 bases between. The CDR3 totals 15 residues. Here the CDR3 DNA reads TGTGCCAGCAGCCTAGGGCAGGGGTCAGGCTATGGCTACACCTTC. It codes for CASSLGQGSGYGYTF.

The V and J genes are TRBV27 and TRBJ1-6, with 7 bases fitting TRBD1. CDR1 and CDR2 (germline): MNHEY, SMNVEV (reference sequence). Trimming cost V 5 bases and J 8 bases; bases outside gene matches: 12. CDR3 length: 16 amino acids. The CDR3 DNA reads TGTGCCAGCAGTCCCAGGCCGACAGGGAGGTATTCACCCCTCCACTTT. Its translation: CASSPRPTGRYSPLHF.

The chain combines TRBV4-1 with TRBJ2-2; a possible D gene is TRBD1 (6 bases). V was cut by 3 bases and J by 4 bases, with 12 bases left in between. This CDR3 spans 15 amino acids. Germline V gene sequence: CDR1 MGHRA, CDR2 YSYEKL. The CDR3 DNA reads TGCGCCAGCAGCCATGGTAAAGGGGGCACCGGGGAGCTGTTTTTT. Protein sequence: CASSHGKGGTGELFF.

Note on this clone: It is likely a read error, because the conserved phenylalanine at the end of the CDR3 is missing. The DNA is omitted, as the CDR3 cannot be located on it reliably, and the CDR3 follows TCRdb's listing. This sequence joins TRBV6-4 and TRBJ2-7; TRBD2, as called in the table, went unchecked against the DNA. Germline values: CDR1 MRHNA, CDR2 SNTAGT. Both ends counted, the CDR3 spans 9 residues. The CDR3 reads CASPIPPLD.

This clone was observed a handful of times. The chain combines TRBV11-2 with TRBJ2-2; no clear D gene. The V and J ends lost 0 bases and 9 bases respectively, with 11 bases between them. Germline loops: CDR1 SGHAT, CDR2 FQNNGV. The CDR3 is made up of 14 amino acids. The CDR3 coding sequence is TGTGCCAGCAGCTTAGATACGTCTCAGAGGGAGCTGTTTTTT. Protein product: CASSLDTSQRELFF.

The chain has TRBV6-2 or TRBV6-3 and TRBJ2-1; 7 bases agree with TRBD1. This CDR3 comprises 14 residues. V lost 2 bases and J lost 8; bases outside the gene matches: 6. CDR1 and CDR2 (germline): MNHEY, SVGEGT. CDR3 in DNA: TGTGCCAGCAGTTACACTACAGGGGTCCATGAGCAGTTCTTC. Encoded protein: CASSYTTGVHEQFF.

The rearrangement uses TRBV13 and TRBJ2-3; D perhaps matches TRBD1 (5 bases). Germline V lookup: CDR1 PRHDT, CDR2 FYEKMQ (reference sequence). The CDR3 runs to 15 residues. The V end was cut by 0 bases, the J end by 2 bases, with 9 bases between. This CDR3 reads CASSLGGLPTDTQYF. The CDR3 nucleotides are TGTGCCAGCAGCTTAGGGGGGCTTCCCACAGATACGCAGTATTTT.

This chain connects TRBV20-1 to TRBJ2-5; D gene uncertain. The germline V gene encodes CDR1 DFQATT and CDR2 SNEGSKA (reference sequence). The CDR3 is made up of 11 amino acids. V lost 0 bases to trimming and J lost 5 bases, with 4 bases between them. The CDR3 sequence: CSARDLETQYF. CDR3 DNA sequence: TGCAGTGCTAGAGACCTGGAGACCCAGTACTTC.

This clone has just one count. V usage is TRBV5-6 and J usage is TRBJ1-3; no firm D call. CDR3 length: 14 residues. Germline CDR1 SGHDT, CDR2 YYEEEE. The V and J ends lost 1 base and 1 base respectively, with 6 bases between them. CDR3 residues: CASSLSFSGNTIYF. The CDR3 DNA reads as TGTGCCAGCAGCTTGTCTTTTTCTGGAAACACCATATATTTT.

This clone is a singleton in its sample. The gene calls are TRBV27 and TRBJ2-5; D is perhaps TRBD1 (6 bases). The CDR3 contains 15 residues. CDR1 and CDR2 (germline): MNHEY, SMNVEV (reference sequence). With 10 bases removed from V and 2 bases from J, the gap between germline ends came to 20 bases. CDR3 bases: TGTGCCATATCTCCAAGTTGGGGGCGGCAAGAGACCCAGTACTTC. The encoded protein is CAISPSWGRQETQYF.

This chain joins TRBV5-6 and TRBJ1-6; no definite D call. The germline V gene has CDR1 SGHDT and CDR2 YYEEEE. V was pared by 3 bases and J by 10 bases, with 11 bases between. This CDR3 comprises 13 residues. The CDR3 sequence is CASSSTVGSPLHF. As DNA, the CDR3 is TGTGCCAGCAGCTCAACAGTAGGCTCACCCCTCCACTTT.

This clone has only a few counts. CDR3 protein: CASSSTPQGNTIYF. The CDR3 nucleotides are TGTGCCAGCTCTTCCACCCCACAGGGAAACACCATATATTTT. V gene TRBV18 combines with J gene TRBJ1-3; D is undetermined. The CDR3 runs 14 residues. Trimming took 6 bases from V and 4 from J, leaving 13 bases between them. The germline V gene encodes CDR1 KGHSH and CDR2 LQKENI. Filled out from reference TRBV18 and TRBJ1-3, the complete variable domain reads NAGVMQNPRHLVRRRGQEARLRCSPMKGHSHVYWYRQLPEEGLKFMVYLQKENIIDESGMPKERFSAEFPKEGPSILRIQQVVRGDSAAYFCASSSTPQGNTIYFGEGSWLTVV.

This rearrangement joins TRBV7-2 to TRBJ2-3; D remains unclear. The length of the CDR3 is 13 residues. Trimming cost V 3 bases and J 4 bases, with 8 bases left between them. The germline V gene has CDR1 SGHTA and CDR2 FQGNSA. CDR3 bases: TGTGCCAGCAGCTTGGCAGGCGCAGATACGCAGTATTTT. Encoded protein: CASSLAGADTQYF.

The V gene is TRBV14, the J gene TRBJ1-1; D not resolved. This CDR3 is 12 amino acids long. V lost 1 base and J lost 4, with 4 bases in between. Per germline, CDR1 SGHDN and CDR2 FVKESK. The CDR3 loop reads CASSQVITEAFF. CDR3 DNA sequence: TGTGCCAGCAGCCAAGTAATCACTGAAGCTTTCTTT.

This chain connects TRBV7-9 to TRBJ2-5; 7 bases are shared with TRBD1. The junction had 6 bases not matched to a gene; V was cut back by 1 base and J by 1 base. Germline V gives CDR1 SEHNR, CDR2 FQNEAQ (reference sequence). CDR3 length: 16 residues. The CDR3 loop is CASSLGIGTAQETQYF. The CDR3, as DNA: TGTGCCAGCAGCTTAGGGATAGGGACAGCCCAAGAGACCCAGTACTTC.

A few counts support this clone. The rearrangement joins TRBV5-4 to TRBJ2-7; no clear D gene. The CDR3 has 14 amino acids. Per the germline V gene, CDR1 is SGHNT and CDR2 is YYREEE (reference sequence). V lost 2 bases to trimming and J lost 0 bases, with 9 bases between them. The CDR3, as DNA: TGTGCCAGCAGCTTAAACAGTCGCTCCTACGAGCAGTACTTC. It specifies CASSLNSRSYEQYF.

As DNA, the CDR3 is TGTGCCAGTAGTCCAGGACAGACAAGGGAGACCCAGTACTTC. Its translation: CASSPGQTRETQYF. This sequence joins TRBV19 and TRBJ2-5; D perhaps matches TRBD1 (6 bases). Germline V lookup: CDR1 LNHDA, CDR2 SQIVND (reference sequence). This CDR3 contains 14 residues. V was clipped by 5 bases and J by 5 bases, with 15 bases between them. The whole variable domain, filled in from reference TRBV19 and TRBJ2-5, reads DGGITQSPKYLFRKEGQNVTLSCEQNLNHDAMYWYRQDPGQGLRLIYYSQIVNDFQKGDIAEGYSVSREKKESFPLTVTSAQKNPTAFYLCASSPGQTRETQYFGPGTRLLVL.

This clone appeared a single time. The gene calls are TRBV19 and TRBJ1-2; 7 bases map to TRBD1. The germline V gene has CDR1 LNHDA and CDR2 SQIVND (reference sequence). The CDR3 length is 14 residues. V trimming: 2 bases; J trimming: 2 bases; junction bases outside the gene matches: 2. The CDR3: CASSIPGQNYGYTF. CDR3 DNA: TGTGCCAGTAGTATACCGGGACAGAACTATGGCTACACCTTC.

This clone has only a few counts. CDR3 in amino acids: CASSELASRETQYF. DNA for the CDR3: TGTGCCAGCAGCGAACTAGCTAGTCGGGAGACCCAGTACTTC. This chain connects TRBV7-7 to TRBJ2-5; tentatively, D is TRBD2 (6 bases). The CDR3 runs 14 residues. V lost 5 bases, J lost 5 bases, and 15 bases lay in between. In germline, CDR1 is SSHAT, CDR2 FNYEAQ (reference sequence).

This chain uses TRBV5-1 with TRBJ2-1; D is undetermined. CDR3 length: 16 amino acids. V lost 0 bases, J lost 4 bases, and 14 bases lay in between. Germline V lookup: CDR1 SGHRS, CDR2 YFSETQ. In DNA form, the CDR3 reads TGCGCCAGCAGCTTGGCCTATAATCCCATTTACAATGAGCAGTTCTTC. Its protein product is CASSLAYNPIYNEQFF.

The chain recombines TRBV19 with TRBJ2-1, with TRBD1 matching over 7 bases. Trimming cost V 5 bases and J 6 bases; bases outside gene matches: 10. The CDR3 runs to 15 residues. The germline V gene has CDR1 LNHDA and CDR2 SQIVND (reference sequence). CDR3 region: CASSPLTGSSNEQFF. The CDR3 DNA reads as TGTGCCAGTAGTCCCTTGACAGGGTCAAGCAATGAGCAGTTCTTC.

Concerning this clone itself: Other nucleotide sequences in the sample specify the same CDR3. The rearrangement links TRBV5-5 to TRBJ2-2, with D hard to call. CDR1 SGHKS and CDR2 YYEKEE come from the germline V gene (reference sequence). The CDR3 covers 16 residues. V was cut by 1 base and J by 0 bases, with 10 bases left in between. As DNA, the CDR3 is TGTGCCAGCAGCTTGTTACCAGACTCGAACACCGGGGAGCTGTTTTTT. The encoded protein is CASSLLPDSNTGELFF.

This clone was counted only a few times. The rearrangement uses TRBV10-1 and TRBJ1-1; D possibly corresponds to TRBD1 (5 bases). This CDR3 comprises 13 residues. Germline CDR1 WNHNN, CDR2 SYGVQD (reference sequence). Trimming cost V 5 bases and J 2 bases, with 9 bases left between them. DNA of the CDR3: TGCGCCAGCAGTAGGACAATTAACACTGAAGCTTTCTTT. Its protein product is CASSRTINTEAFF.

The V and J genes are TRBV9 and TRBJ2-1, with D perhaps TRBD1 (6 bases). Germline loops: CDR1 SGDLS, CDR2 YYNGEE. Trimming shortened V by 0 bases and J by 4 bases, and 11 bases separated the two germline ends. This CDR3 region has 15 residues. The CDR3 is CASSVDRANYNEQFF. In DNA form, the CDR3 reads TGTGCCAGCAGCGTAGACAGGGCCAATTACAATGAGCAGTTCTTC.

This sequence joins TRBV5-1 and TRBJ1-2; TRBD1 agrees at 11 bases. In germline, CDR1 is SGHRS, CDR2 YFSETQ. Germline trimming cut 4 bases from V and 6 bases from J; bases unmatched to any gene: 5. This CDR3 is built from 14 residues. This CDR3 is CASSPRTGGDGYTF. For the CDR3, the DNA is TGCGCCAGCAGCCCGCGGACAGGGGGCGATGGCTACACCTTC.

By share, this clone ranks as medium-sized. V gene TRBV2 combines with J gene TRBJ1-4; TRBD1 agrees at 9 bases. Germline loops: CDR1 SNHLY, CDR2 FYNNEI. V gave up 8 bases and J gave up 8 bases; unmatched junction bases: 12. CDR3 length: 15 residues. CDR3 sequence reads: CASGVEGTGLEKLFF. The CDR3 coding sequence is TGTGCCAGCGGGGTAGAGGGGACAGGGCTCGAAAAACTGTTTTTT.

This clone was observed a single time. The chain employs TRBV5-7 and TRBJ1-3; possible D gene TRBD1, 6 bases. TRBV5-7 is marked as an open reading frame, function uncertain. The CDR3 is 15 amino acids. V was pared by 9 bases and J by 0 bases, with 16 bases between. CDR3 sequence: CANGTSFSSGNTIYF. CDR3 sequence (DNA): TGTGCCAACGGGACATCCTTTAGCTCTGGAAACACCATATATTTT.

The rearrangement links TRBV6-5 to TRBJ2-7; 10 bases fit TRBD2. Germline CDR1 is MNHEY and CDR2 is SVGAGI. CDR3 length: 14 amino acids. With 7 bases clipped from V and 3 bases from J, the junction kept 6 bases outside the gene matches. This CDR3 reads CASTRAGGIYEQYF. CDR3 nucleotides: TGTGCCAGCACTAGAGCGGGGGGGATCTACGAGCAGTACTTC.

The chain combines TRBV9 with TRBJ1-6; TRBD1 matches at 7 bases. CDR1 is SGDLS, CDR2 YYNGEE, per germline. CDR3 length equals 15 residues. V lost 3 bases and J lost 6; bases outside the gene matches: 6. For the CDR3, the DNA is TGTGCCAGCAGCGCGGGGACAGCAATTAATTCACCCCTCCACTTT. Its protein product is CASSAGTAINSPLHF. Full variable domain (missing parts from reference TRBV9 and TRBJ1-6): DSGVTQTPKHLITATGQRVTLRCSPRSGDLSVYWYQQSLDQGLQFLIQYYNGEERAKGNILERFSAQQFPDLHSELNLSSLELGDSALYFCASSAGTAINSPLHFGNGTRLTVT.

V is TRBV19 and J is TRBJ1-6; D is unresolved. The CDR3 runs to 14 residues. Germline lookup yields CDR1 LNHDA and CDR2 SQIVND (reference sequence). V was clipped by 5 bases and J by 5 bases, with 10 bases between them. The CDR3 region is CASSPSGDNSPLHF. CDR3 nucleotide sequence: TGTGCCAGTAGTCCTAGCGGAGATAATTCACCCCTCCACTTT.

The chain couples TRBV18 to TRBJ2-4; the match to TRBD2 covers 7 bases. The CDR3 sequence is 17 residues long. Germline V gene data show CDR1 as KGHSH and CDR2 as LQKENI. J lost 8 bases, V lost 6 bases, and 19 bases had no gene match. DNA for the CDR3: TGTGCCAGCTCCCCAATCCGGGGGGACTCTCTAGGGGACATTCAGTACTTC. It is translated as CASSPIRGDSLGDIQYF.